Included here is one TCR beta chain sequence, with context. Its antigen remains unidentified. This sample is part of a study of CD8+ T cells in alopecia areata. Whole-study findings and limits: Resident alphabeta T cells of normal skin are also sequenced in scalp samples.

CDR1 is MNHEY and CDR2 is SMNVEV in the germline V gene (reference sequence). The CDR3 length is 13 residues. Trimming removed 6 bases at V and 1 base at J, with 9 bases between. RNA was extracted and reverse transcribed into cDNA as the sequencing template. Sequencing was performed with immunoSEQ multiplex PCR; in TCRdb, only in-frame clones are kept and a portion is missing. The table lists approximately 120,000 clones, roughly 50% of them singletons. The sample taken for sequencing was NKG2D-low CD8+ T cells sorted from blood. The sequence was collected from a human donor with alopecia areata. The chain uses TRBV27 and TRBJ1-1; D is ambiguous. The CDR3 reads CASSLMSNTEAFF. The CDR3 bases are TGTGCCAGCAGCTTGATGTCGAACACTGAAGCTTTCTTT.